This TCR beta chain was recorded in a study of cytomegalovirus exposure and HLA in healthy donors. Germline lookup yields CDR1 LGHNA and CDR2 YSLEER. Losses at the gene ends were 2 bases for V and 3 bases for J; bases not matched to a gene: 16. The CDR3 has 18 amino acids. The PCR used 60 Vbeta and 13 Jbeta primers. Sequencing was performed with immunoSEQ multiplex PCR; in TCRdb, only in-frame clones are kept and a portion is missing. The sample yields about 150,000 clones, around 75% seen once. The specimen was PBMCs. The rearrangement joins TRBV4-3 to TRBJ2-7; 7 bases match TRBD1. The receptor was isolated from a man aged 18 to 30 in good health and CMV-seronegative. The CDR3 DNA is TGCGCCAGCAGCCAACTCCTAGGAACGGGGACAGTAGTCTACGAGCAGTACTTC. It codes for CASSQLLGTGTVVYEQYF.